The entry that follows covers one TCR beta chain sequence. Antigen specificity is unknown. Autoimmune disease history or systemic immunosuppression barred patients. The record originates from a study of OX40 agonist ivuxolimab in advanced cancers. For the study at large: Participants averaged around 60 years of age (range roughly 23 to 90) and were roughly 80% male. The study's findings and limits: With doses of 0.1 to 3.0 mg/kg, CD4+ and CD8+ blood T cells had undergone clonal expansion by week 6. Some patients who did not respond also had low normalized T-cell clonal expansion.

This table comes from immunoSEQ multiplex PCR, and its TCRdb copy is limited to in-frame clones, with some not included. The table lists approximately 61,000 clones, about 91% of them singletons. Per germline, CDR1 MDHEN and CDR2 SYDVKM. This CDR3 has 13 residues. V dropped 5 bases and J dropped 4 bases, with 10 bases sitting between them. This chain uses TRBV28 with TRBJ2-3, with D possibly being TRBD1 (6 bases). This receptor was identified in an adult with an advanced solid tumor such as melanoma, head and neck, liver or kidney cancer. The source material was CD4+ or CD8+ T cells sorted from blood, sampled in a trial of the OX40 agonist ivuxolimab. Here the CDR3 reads CASSPQGPDTQYF. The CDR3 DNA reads TGTGCCAGCAGTCCACAGGGTCCAGATACGCAGTATTTT.